This T cell receptor beta chain derives from a study of blood T cell repertoires in COVID-19. Study background: Some COVID-19 samples were acute and others convalescent; all came from the United States, Italy and Spain.

This clone was counted once. Original processing notes: Amplifying reference gene primers gave estimates of nucleated cell counts. Clones were read by immunoSEQ multiplex PCR, and TCRdb kept only the in-frame ones, dropping some. V and J calls and clone size come straight from that table; D and trimming were deduced from the DNA. The sample consists of about 210,000 clones, 80% of them appearing once. This TCR came from a human donor in a cohort sampled during active COVID-19. Sequences were obtained from peripheral blood.

This CDR3 is CASSRASPRADTQYF. In nucleotides, the CDR3 is TGTGCCAGTAGCCGCGCCTCGCCCCGCGCAGATACGCAGTATTTT. The chain links TRBV19 to TRBJ2-3; D is ambiguous. The CDR3 has 15 residues. V was cut by 6 bases and J by 4 bases, with 17 bases left in between. CDR1 LNHDA and CDR2 SQIVND come from the germline V gene (reference sequence).